This TCR beta chain was recovered during a study of T cell clonotyping in hematopoietic cell transplantation. Study-wide findings and caveats: Pathologically expanded recipient clonotypes increased progressively from day 30 to day 180 as diversity fell.

Comment on this clone: Its antigen is unknown.

The time point was: recipient sample about 28 days before transplant, after cytoreduction. Samples: about 28 days before transplant, then days 30, 100 and 180 after. Trimming at V came to 1 base and at J to 5 bases, leaving 4 bases not matched to a gene. The CDR3 contains 14 residues. CDR1 MGHRA and CDR2 YSYEKL come from the germline V gene. Produced via immunoSEQ multiplex PCR; TCRdb's table is partial and in-frame only. The table lists tens of thousands of clones, about 95% of them singletons. The gene calls are TRBV4-1 and TRBJ2-5, with 7 bases identical to TRBD2. The source of this sequence is a woman in her fifties or sixties with acute myeloid leukemia. Some clones in this sample may be carry-over from other donors' samples. Sequences were derived from peripheral blood mononuclear cells, sampled before stem cell transplant. The CDR3 DNA sequence: TGCGCCAGCAGCCAAGTGGGAGGGGTGGAGACCCAGTACTTC. Its translation: CASSQVGGVETQYF.